The clone carrying this TCR beta chain was seen only once. Profiling relied on immunoSEQ multiplex PCR, and the TCRdb table lists in-frame clones only, not all of them. The table records about 33,000 clones, around 94% of them present only once. This sample stems from a study of T cell clones after liver transplantation. The germline V gene encodes CDR1 MDHEN and CDR2 SYDVKM. CDR3 length: 16 amino acids. V was pared by 3 bases and J by 5 bases, with 16 bases between. The V and J genes are TRBV28 and TRBJ2-2, with a weak D call TRBD2 (5 bases). Sequencing used CD8+ T cells from blood, obtained 12 months after liver transplant. This sequence was found in a human patient who received a liver transplant. The T cells may partly be graft donor cells. The CDR3 DNA reads as TGTGCCAGCAGTTTCCTGTCTCCGTCGGGGACCGGGGAGCTGTTTTTT. Translated, it gives CASSFLSPSGTGELFF.